This paragraph covers one T cell receptor (beta chain) sequence. Its specificity is not known. Library input was around 1.9 micrograms of DNA from cryopreserved PBMCs. This record belongs to a study of cytotoxic CD8 clonotypes in ibrutinib-treated CLL. Overall study context: Within the patient group, ten to twelve were relapsed/refractory and some 15 treatment-naive, and about 18 were IGHV unmutated.

Study findings and constraints: Among the clonotypes, public ones were uncommon and contracted or held stable on treatment.

Deep sequencing aimed at 1 in 200,000 to 1 in 1 million T cells' resolution. Here immunoSEQ multiplex PCR was the method, and the copy in TCRdb shows in-frame clones only, minus some. The sample carries roughly 100,000 clones, roughly 80% recorded once. Germline V CDR1 and CDR2: SGHRS, YFSETQ. V lost 3 bases and J lost 5, with 15 bases in between. This CDR3 spans 14 amino acids. This sequence joins TRBV5-1 and TRBJ2-7; D might be TRBD1 or TRBD2, each matching 5 bases. The origin of this receptor is a human donor with chronic lymphocytic leukemia. The source was PBMCs, collected after 12 months of ibrutinib treatment. CDR3 DNA sequence: TGCGCCAGCAGCTCCGGGACGCTTCTTGACGAGCAGTACTTC. Encoded protein: CASSSGTLLDEQYF.